This TCR beta chain was obtained from a study of blood T cell repertoires in COVID-19. For the study at large: Acute and convalescent COVID-19 samples came from the United States, Italy and Spain.

Using immunoSEQ multiplex PCR, the repertoire was profiled, and TCRdb retains in-frame clones only, with some absent. The table records around 88,000 clones, 70% to 90% of them present only once. The receptor comes from a woman of 80 years or more with acute or convalescent COVID-19. The sequenced sample consisted of peripheral blood.

The CDR3 reads CASSTTISGEKLFF. CDR3 nucleotides: TGTGCCAGTAGTACAACAATCAGTGGCGAAAAACTGTTTTTT. The genes are TRBV19 and TRBJ1-4; unclear D gene. V was cut by 4 bases and J by 8 bases, with 14 bases left in between. The V gene's germline CDR1 is LNHDA and CDR2 SQIVND (reference sequence). This CDR3 region has 14 residues. Complete variable domain (other parts from reference TRBV19 and TRBJ1-4): DGGITQSPKYLFRKEGQNVTLSCEQNLNHDAMYWYRQDPGQGLRLIYYSQIVNDFQKGDIAEGYSVSREKKESFPLTVTSAQKNPTAFYLCASSTTISGEKLFFGSGTQLSVL.